The 27 T cell receptor beta chains presented below share a single source sample, sequenced in a study of regulatory T cells in long-lasting Graves disease. Time point denoted: persistent/refractory GD, antithyroid drugs over 5 years with positive TRAb. Isolated PBMC RNA provided the starting material for the TCR library. Construction of TCR beta libraries relied on iRepertoire HTBI primers and on Arm-PCR targeting CDR3 regions. TCRdb re-derived calls from the multiplex PCR reads in MiXCR, one entry per CDR3 protein. The data show some 450,000 distinct CDR3 sequences, less than 25% seen once. This sample comprised peripheral blood mononuclear cells (PBMCs), obtained when the disease was refractory, from a patient treated with antithyroid drugs. The origin of the receptors is a female donor with Graves disease.

The J gene is TRBJ2-5, the V gene TRBV7-2, with 7 nucleotides matching TRBD2. TRBJ2-7 matches the DNA end more closely, so the J call is doubtful. Germline-derived CDR1 and CDR2 are SGHTA and FQGNSA. The CDR3 has 17 amino acids. CDR3 loop: CASSRGSVGGISYEQYF. CDR3 sequence (DNA): TGTGCCAGCAGCCGTGGATCGGTCGGGGGGATATCCTACGAGCAGTACTTC.

A note on this clonotype: One end of the junction fails to match germline, which may point to a read error. The V call is TRBV6-1, the J call TRBJ2-5, with D hard to call. This CDR3 has 13 amino acids. Germline CDR1 MNHNS, CDR2 SASEGT. CDR3 region: CASSVNVLETRYF. CDR3 nucleotides: TGTGCCAGCAGTGTTAACGTCCTGGAGACCCGGTACTTC.

The chain couples TRBV12-3 or TRBV12-4 to TRBJ2-3; D not resolved. V was cut by 4 bases and J by 2 bases, with 7 bases left in between. CDR3 length: 13 residues. CDR3 DNA: TGTGCCAGCAGTTCCACTTCCACAGATACGCAGTATTTT. As protein: CASSSTSTDTQYF.

This clonotype appeared many times. CDR3 amino acids: CASSLRLPRNEQYF. In nucleotides, the CDR3 is TGTGCCAGCAGTTTGAGGCTTCCTCGGAACGAGCAGTACTTC. The chain has TRBV28 and TRBJ2-7; D unresolved. Trimming pared 3 bases from V and 5 bases from J, leaving 14 bases between. This CDR3 spans 14 amino acids. Per the germline V gene, CDR1 is MDHEN and CDR2 is SYDVKM.

The chain has TRBV6-1 and TRBJ1-4; D is undetermined. The V end lost 1 base, the J end lost 7 bases, and 13 bases lay between the germline ends. The CDR3 sequence is 15 residues long. CDR1 is MNHNS, CDR2 SASEGT, per germline. CDR3 coding DNA: TGTGCCAGCAGTGAAGGGGCGGCAGGTCGTGAAAAACTGTTTTTT. Translated, it gives CASSEGAAGREKLFF.

The rearrangement uses TRBV20-1 and TRBJ2-7, with D tentatively TRBD1 or TRBD2 (7 bases each). The CDR3 runs 16 residues. Germline V gene sequence: CDR1 DFQATT, CDR2 SNEGSKA (reference sequence). The V gene lost 3 bases and the J gene lost 2 bases, with 20 bases spanning the gap. CDR3 sequence reads: CSARDGQRDSPYEQYF. The CDR3 DNA reads TGCAGTGCTAGGGACGGTCAGCGGGACAGTCCCTACGAGCAGTACTTC.

This chain uses TRBV12-3 or TRBV12-4 with TRBJ2-3; a weak D match, TRBD1 (5 bases). There are 15 residues in the CDR3. V was cut by 2 bases and J by 2 bases, with 11 bases left in between. This CDR3 is CASSLFQGSTDTQYF. The DNA for the CDR3 is TGTGCCAGCAGTTTATTTCAGGGTTCCACAGATACGCAGTATTTT.

V and J are TRBV19 and TRBJ1-2; no clear D. V was shortened by 5 bases and J by 2 bases, with 6 bases between the two germline ends. CDR1 and CDR2 (germline): LNHDA, SQIVND (reference sequence). The CDR3 runs 12 residues. The CDR3 spells CASSRGNYGYTF. For the CDR3, the DNA is TGTGCCAGTAGTCGGGGAAACTATGGCTACACCTTC. The variable domain in full, with the rest retrieved from reference TRBV19 and TRBJ1-2, is DGGITQSPKYLFRKEGQNVTLSCEQNLNHDAMYWYRQDPGQGLRLIYYSQIVNDFQKGDIAEGYSVSREKKESFPLTVTSAQKNPTAFYLCASSRGNYGYTFGSGTRLTVV.

Turning to this clonotype: This may come from a read error, since a much larger clone is one base off. This chain links TRBV10-3 with TRBJ1-2, with a tentative D call TRBD1 (6 bases). The CDR3 totals 14 residues. Looked up from germline, CDR1 is ENHRY and CDR2 is SYGVKD. CDR3 protein: CAISEPTGEYGCTF. DNA of the CDR3: TGTGCCATCAGTGAGCCGACAGGCGAGTATGGCTGCACCTTC.

In this sample, this clonotype turned up many times. CDR3 nucleotides: TGTGCCACCAGTCTCGCCGGGCACCACTCCCGTTATAATGAAAAACTGTTTTTT. This gives the protein CATSLAGHHSRYNEKLFF. This chain links TRBV15 with TRBJ1-4; D is undetermined. Trimming took off 6 bases at V and 4 bases at J, with 24 bases between the two ends. Germline V lookup: CDR1 LNHNV, CDR2 YYDKDF (reference sequence). This CDR3 comprises 18 residues.

This clonotype was recorded at least ten times. The chain is built from TRBV7-9 and TRBJ1-2, with 10 bases fitting TRBD1. Germline V gives CDR1 SEHNR, CDR2 FQNEAQ (reference sequence). This CDR3 spans 14 amino acids. J lost 6 bases, V lost 2 bases, and 3 bases had no gene match. CDR3 amino acids: CASSLYGTGDGYTF. The CDR3 DNA sequence: TGTGCCAGCAGCTTATATGGGACAGGGGATGGCTACACCTTC.

Many counts were recorded for this clonotype. One end of the junction is discordant with germline, which a read error may explain. The gene calls are TRBV12-3 or TRBV12-4 and TRBJ2-7, with D unresolved. This CDR3 region has 15 residues. CDR3 bases: TGTGCCAGCAGTTTCGGCAGTGGGCTACTCTACGACCAGTACTTC. It translates to CASSFGSGLLYDQYF.

The rearrangement joins TRBV28 to TRBJ1-1, with TRBD1 matching over 8 bases. Germline V lookup: CDR1 MDHEN, CDR2 SYDVKM. Germline trimming cut 6 bases from V and 3 bases from J; bases unmatched to any gene: 18. This CDR3 contains 18 residues. CDR3 sequence: CASSTRPDREGWDTEAFF. The CDR3 DNA reads TGTGCCAGCAGCACCCGCCCGGACAGGGAAGGGTGGGACACTGAAGCTTTCTTT.

This clonotype was recorded only once. V gene TRBV3-1 combines with J gene TRBJ2-2, with 7 bases lining up with TRBD1. This CDR3 comprises 16 residues. V trimming: 2 bases; J trimming: 0 bases; junction bases outside the gene matches: 3. Germline V gene sequence: CDR1 LGHDT, CDR2 YNNKEL (reference sequence). The CDR3 DNA sequence: TGTGCCAGCAGCCAATGGACAGGCGCGAACACCGGGGAGCTGTTTTTT. Protein: CASSQWTGANTGELFF.

This sequence joins TRBV2 and TRBJ1-6; D ambiguous. CDR1 is SNHLY, CDR2 FYNNEI, per germline. V dropped 6 bases and J dropped 4 bases, with 13 bases sitting between them. This CDR3 spans 15 amino acids. The CDR3 sequence: CASSERSWYNSPLHF. In DNA, the CDR3 is TGTGCCAGCAGCGAGCGCAGTTGGTATAATTCACCCCTCCACTTT.

This clonotype appeared many times. This rearrangement joins TRBV12-5 to TRBJ2-5; D may match TRBD1 or TRBD2 (6 bases each). Between the trimmed V and J ends, which lost 2 bases and 5 bases, there was a span of 18 bases. CDR3 size: 16 residues. Germline V gene data show CDR1 as LGHNT and CDR2 as FRNRAP. CDR3 amino acids: CASGLSQSGGGETQYF. The CDR3 DNA sequence: TGTGCTAGTGGTTTGTCCCAATCTGGAGGGGGGGAGACCCAGTACTTC.

The chain has TRBV2 and TRBJ2-1; D not resolved. V was trimmed by 0 bases and J by 7 bases, leaving 4 bases between them. CDR3 length: 12 amino acids. Germline V gene sequence: CDR1 SNHLY, CDR2 FYNNEI. CDR3: CASSEAGNEQFF. As DNA, the CDR3 is TGTGCCAGCAGTGAAGCGGGTAATGAGCAGTTCTTC.

This clonotype was detected only a few times. The chain joins TRBV5-1 to TRBJ2-7, with D possibly being TRBD1 (6 bases). The V and J ends lost 4 bases and 2 bases respectively, with 10 bases between them. CDR1 SGHRS and CDR2 YFSETQ come from the germline V gene. There are 13 residues in the CDR3. The DNA of the CDR3 is TGCGCCAGCAGCATCGGACAGACCTACGAGCAGTACTTC. Its translation: CASSIGQTYEQYF.

The sample holds a few counts of this clonotype. The chain employs TRBV6-1 and TRBJ1-2, with a tentative D call TRBD1 (5 bases). The germline CDR1 and CDR2 sequences are MNHNS and SASEGT. V lost 5 bases and J lost 2, with 15 bases in between. This CDR3 spans 15 amino acids. In DNA form, the CDR3 reads TGTGCCAGCAGTCCCTGGGACGGTGAAAACTATGGCTACACCTTC. This translates into CASSPWDGENYGYTF.

This clonotype turned up a few times. This rearrangement joins TRBV7-9 to TRBJ2-7; perhaps TRBD2 as D (7 bases). The V and J ends lost 8 bases and 3 bases respectively, with 17 bases between them. The CDR3 is 14 residues long. Germline CDR1 SEHNR, CDR2 FQNEAQ (reference sequence). The CDR3, as DNA: TGTGCCAGCCGGGGGGCGTGGGGCCACTACGAGCAGTACTTC. This sequence encodes CASRGAWGHYEQYF. Full variable domain (rest looked up from reference TRBV7-9 and TRBJ2-7): DTGVSQNPRHKITKRGQNVTFRCDPISEHNRLYWYRQTLGQGPEFLTYFQNEAQLEKSRLLSDRFSAERPKGSFSTLEIQRTEQGDSAMYLCASRGAWGHYEQYFGPGTRLTVT.

This clonotype was detected ten times or more. The rearrangement links TRBV7-6 to TRBJ2-7; D gene ambiguous. This CDR3 is 16 amino acids long. Germline lookup yields CDR1 SGHVS and CDR2 FNYEAQ. Trimming removed 8 bases from V and 7 bases from J, with 27 bases in between. The CDR3 sequence is CASGRFVQARVGEQYF. CDR3 DNA sequence: TGTGCCAGCGGCCGTTTTGTTCAGGCTCGAGTAGGGGAGCAGTACTTC. Variable domain in full (rest from reference TRBV7-6 and TRBJ2-7): GAGVSQSPRYKVTKRGQDVALRCDPISGHVSLYWYRQALGQGPEFLTYFNYEAQQDKSGLPNDRFSAERPEGSISTLTIQRTEQRDSAMYRCASGRFVQARVGEQYFGPGTRLTVT.

This sequence joins TRBV20-1 and TRBJ1-4; D is uncertain. The germline V and J ends were trimmed by 1 base and 8 bases, with 8 bases remaining between them. The V gene's germline CDR1 is DFQATT and CDR2 SNEGSKA (reference sequence). The CDR3 sequence is 12 residues long. The DNA for the CDR3 is TGCAGTGCTAGAGTAGCGACCGAAAAACTGTTTTTT. Translation: CSARVATEKLFF.

This clonotype was picked up many times. The genes are TRBV2 and TRBJ1-2; 7 nucleotides agree with TRBD1. Germline V gene data show CDR1 as SNHLY and CDR2 as FYNNEI. The CDR3 contains 13 residues. Germline trimming cut 5 bases from V and 5 bases from J; bases unmatched to any gene: 5. In DNA, the CDR3 is TGTGCCAGCAGTCCGGACAGGACTTATGGCTACACCTTC. It is translated as CASSPDRTYGYTF. Full variable domain (outside the CDR3, taken from reference TRBV2 and TRBJ1-2): EPEVTQTPSHQVTQMGQEVILRCVPISNHLYFYWYRQILGQKVEFLVSFYNNEISEKSEIFDDQFSVERPDGSNFTLKIRSTKLEDSAMYFCASSPDRTYGYTFGSGTRLTVV.

The chain recombines TRBV29-1 with TRBJ2-1; tentatively, D is TRBD2 (7 bases). V lost 4 bases and J 0 bases, leaving 13 bases between the germline ends. This CDR3 contains 15 residues. CDR1 and CDR2 from the germline V gene are SQVTM and ANQGSEA. CDR3 protein: CSVVWGGSSYNEQFF. The CDR3 region has the DNA TGCAGCGTTGTTTGGGGGGGCAGCTCCTACAATGAGCAGTTCTTC.

This clonotype was recorded many times. This sequence joins TRBV2 and TRBJ2-7; TRBD1 agrees at 8 bases. The ends lost 2 bases at V and 1 base at J; junction bases unmatched: 4. The CDR3 is made up of 15 amino acids. Germline values: CDR1 SNHLY, CDR2 FYNNEI. CDR3 sequence (DNA): TGTGCCAGCAGTGAACGGACAGGGATGTCCTACGAGCAGTACTTC. It translates to CASSERTGMSYEQYF.

This clonotype came up a few times. The gene calls are TRBV6-1 and TRBJ1-4, with D uncertain. The germline CDR1 and CDR2 sequences are MNHNS and SASEGT. This CDR3 has 15 amino acids. Trimming left V 6 bases short and J 0 bases short, with 11 bases between. CDR3 sequence (DNA): TGTGCCAGCAGACCGGACTCAGCAACTAATGAAAAACTGTTTTTT. Translating gives CASRPDSATNEKLFF.

The chain employs TRBV5-1 and TRBJ1-5, with D possibly being TRBD1 (5 bases). V lost 5 bases and J 4 bases, leaving 13 bases between the germline ends. The germline CDR1 and CDR2 sequences are SGHRS and YFSETQ. This CDR3 region has 14 residues. In DNA, the CDR3 is TGCGCCAGCAGTCTAGACAGCCCTAATCAGCCCCAGCATTTT. Translated, it gives CASSLDSPNQPQHF. Combining the CDR3 with reference TRBV5-1 and TRBJ1-5 gives the whole variable domain KAGVTQTPRYLIKTRGQQVTLSCSPISGHRSVSWYQQTPGQGLQFLFEYFSETQRNKGNFPGRFSGRQFSNSRSEMNVSTLELGDSALYLCASSLDSPNQPQHFGDGTRLSIL.